These 24 T cell receptor beta chains came from one sample sequenced in a study of T cell clones after liver transplantation. TCRdb's copy holds only in-frame clones and misses some; the assay was immunoSEQ multiplex PCR. The sample yields roughly 72,000 clones, around 84% seen once. The sequencing used CD4+ T cells from blood, collected around 48 months after liver transplant. Receptor source: a human patient who received a liver transplant. T cells may partly derive from the graft donor.

The chain employs TRBV5-1 and TRBJ2-1; TRBD2 aligns across 10 bases. The CDR3 sequence is 15 residues long. Germline V gives CDR1 SGHRS, CDR2 YFSETQ. V was clipped by 1 base and J by 6 bases; unmatched bases: 4. The CDR3 nucleotides are TGCGCCAGCAGCTTGTTTAGCGGGAGGTTCAATGAGCAGTTCTTC. Its protein product is CASSLFSGRFNEQFF.

The J gene is TRBJ2-7, the V gene TRBV6-5; 11 nucleotides line up with TRBD1. CDR3 size: 14 residues. Germline V gene data show CDR1 as MNHEY and CDR2 as SVGAGI. With 5 bases clipped from V and 2 bases from J, the junction kept 2 bases outside the gene matches. CDR3 loop: CASSRTGGAYEQYF. CDR3 nucleotide sequence: TGTGCCAGCAGTCGGACAGGGGGCGCCTACGAGCAGTACTTC.

This chain links TRBV5-4 with TRBJ1-2; 9 positions agree with TRBD1. The CDR3 length is 16 residues. Germline CDR1 reads SGHNT; CDR2 reads YYREEE (reference sequence). V lost 2 bases, J lost 5 bases, and 10 bases stayed unmatched. In DNA form, the CDR3 reads TGTGCCAGCAGCTTTATGGCCGGACAGGGGTATTATGGCTACACCTTC. It is translated as CASSFMAGQGYYGYTF.

This chain connects TRBV10-3 to TRBJ2-7; TRBD1 matches at 9 bases. With V trimmed by 3 bases and J by 6 bases, 6 bases remained unmatched. The CDR3 consists of 14 residues. The V gene's germline CDR1 is ENHRY and CDR2 SYGVKD. The CDR3 DNA reads as TGTGCCATCAGTGATAGGACAGGGGTGGGCGAGCAGTACTTC. It yields the protein CAISDRTGVGEQYF.

The chain is built from TRBV5-5 and TRBJ1-2, with D possibly TRBD1 on 6 matching bases. The CDR3 is 14 residues long. Trimming left V 1 base short and J 10 bases short, with 17 bases between. The V gene's germline CDR1 is SGHKS and CDR2 YYEKEE (reference sequence). The CDR3: CASSLLQGPSHYTF. CDR3 in DNA: TGTGCCAGCAGCTTGCTTCAGGGGCCATCACACTACACCTTC.

The chain uses TRBV18 and TRBJ2-2; tentatively, D is TRBD2 (6 bases). This CDR3 contains 13 residues. CDR1 is KGHSH and CDR2 is LQKENI in the germline V gene. V was pared by 3 bases and J by 8 bases, with 10 bases between. The CDR3: CASSPSREGELFF. The CDR3, as DNA: TGTGCCAGCTCACCGAGCCGGGAGGGGGAGCTGTTTTTT.

The chain has TRBV7-6 and TRBJ2-3; 12 nucleotides line up with TRBD2. J gave up 0 bases and V 4 bases, and 2 bases lay outside the gene matches. Germline V gene lookup returns CDR1 SGHVS and CDR2 FNYEAQ. This CDR3 has 16 amino acids. CDR3 region: CASSWTSGESTDTQYF. For the CDR3, the DNA is TGTGCCAGCAGCTGGACTAGCGGGGAAAGCACAGATACGCAGTATTTT.

The CDR3, as DNA: TGTGCCAGCAGATCAGTAGGGGCCCCCACAGATACGCAGTATTTT. The encoded protein is CASRSVGAPTDTQYF. The V call is TRBV2, the J call TRBJ2-3, with D possibly TRBD1 on 5 matching bases. The length of the CDR3 is 15 residues. V was clipped by 6 bases and J by 2 bases, with 15 bases between them. The germline V gene has CDR1 SNHLY and CDR2 FYNNEI.

This chain joins TRBV7-9 and TRBJ1-3; no clear D gene. Germline V CDR1 and CDR2: SEHNR, FQNEAQ (reference sequence). Trimming cost V 5 bases and J 5 bases, with 7 bases left between them. The CDR3 has 12 residues. DNA for the CDR3: TGTGCCAGCAGCCCAGAAAGAAACACCATATATTTT. Translation gives CASSPERNTIYF.

CDR3 region: CAISETSGSGELFF. CDR3 DNA sequence: TGTGCCATCAGTGAGACTAGCGGGTCCGGGGAGCTGTTTTTT. The rearrangement uses TRBV10-3 and TRBJ2-2, with 9 bases fitting TRBD2. The CDR3 runs 14 residues. From germline, CDR1 is ENHRY and CDR2 SYGVKD. The V and J ends lost 2 bases and 6 bases, in that order; junction bases with no gene match: 1.

The rearrangement links TRBV7-8 to TRBJ1-5; weak D call: TRBD1 (6 bases). This CDR3 has 12 residues. Trimming shortened V by 5 bases and J by 9 bases, and 11 bases separated the two germline ends. The germline V gene encodes CDR1 SGHVS and CDR2 FQNEAQ. CDR3 loop: CASSTAQGPQHF. CDR3 nucleotide sequence: TGTGCCAGCAGCACCGCACAGGGGCCCCAGCATTTT.

This chain connects TRBV11-3 to TRBJ2-3; 9 nucleotides match TRBD1. The V segment lost 5 bases and the J segment 3 bases; nucleotides outside the gene matches: 9. Germline V gene sequence: CDR1 SGHNT, CDR2 YENEEA. There are 16 residues in the CDR3. The chain's CDR3 is CASSPQTGGRTDTQYF. In nucleotides, the CDR3 is TGTGCCAGCAGCCCCCAGACAGGGGGTAGGACAGATACGCAGTATTTT.

The V call is TRBV4-2, the J call TRBJ1-1, with 8 bases matching TRBD1. V shed 4 bases and J 1 base; nucleotides not matched to a gene: 8. The CDR3 sequence is 16 residues long. Germline loops: CDR1 LGHNA, CDR2 YNFKEQ. In DNA form, the CDR3 reads TGTGCCAGCAGCCCCTGGACAGGGAGGACGAACACTGAAGCTTTCTTT. This translates into CASSPWTGRTNTEAFF.

This chain uses TRBV7-2 with TRBJ1-2; D possibly corresponds to TRBD1 (5 bases). This CDR3 has 15 amino acids. Germline CDR1 reads SGHTA; CDR2 reads FQGNSA. Between the trimmed V and J ends, which lost 0 bases and 0 bases, there was a span of 8 bases. CDR3 DNA: TGTGCCAGCAGCTTAGCAAAGACAGCTAACTATGGCTACACCTTC. Its translation is CASSLAKTANYGYTF.

The chain has TRBV5-1 and TRBJ2-5; TRBD2 matches 8 bases. This CDR3 region has 15 residues. Germline CDR1 reads SGHRS; CDR2 reads YFSETQ. V lost 6 bases and J lost 2; bases outside the gene matches: 9. Written as DNA, the CDR3 is TGCGCCAGCACCATTAGCGGGGCCTTACAAGAGACCCAGTACTTC. This gives the protein CASTISGALQETQYF.

The chain recombines TRBV7-3 with TRBJ2-3, with TRBD2 matching 7 bases. The CDR3 loop spans 15 amino acids. CDR1 and CDR2 (germline): SGHTA, FQGTGA. Unmatched junction bases numbered 6, after V lost 5 bases and J lost 1 base. The CDR3: CASSTRTRGTDTQYF. In nucleotides, the CDR3 is TGTGCCAGCAGCACACGGACTAGGGGCACAGATACGCAGTATTTT.

The chain uses TRBV4-1 and TRBJ2-4, with 9 bases lining up with TRBD1. CDR1 MGHRA and CDR2 YSYEKL come from the germline V gene. J lost 1 base, V lost 0 bases, and 10 bases had no gene match. The CDR3 spans 19 residues. The CDR3 here is CASSQESPGTGFAKNIQYF. The DNA of the CDR3 is TGCGCCAGCAGCCAAGAAAGTCCCGGGACAGGGTTTGCCAAAAACATTCAGTACTTC.

A few counts support this clone. This rearrangement joins TRBV19 to TRBJ1-2; a weak D match, TRBD1 (5 bases). Per germline, CDR1 LNHDA and CDR2 SQIVND (reference sequence). The CDR3 runs 15 residues. V lost 6 bases, J lost 4 bases, and 18 bases lay in between. CDR3 residues: CASSPDQGFGYGYTF. CDR3 nucleotide sequence: TGTGCCAGTAGCCCCGACCAGGGTTTTGGCTATGGCTACACCTTC.

CDR3 sequence (DNA): TGTGCCAGCAGTGAAGACCTTACCCCTCTCAATGAGCAGTTCTTC. Translating gives CASSEDLTPLNEQFF. The rearrangement uses TRBV6-1 and TRBJ2-1; D uncertain. The germline V and J ends were trimmed by 1 base and 6 bases, with 13 bases remaining between them. The germline CDR1 and CDR2 sequences are MNHNS and SASEGT. This CDR3 is built from 15 residues.

This clone has more than one count but fewer than ten. The CDR3 loop reads CASIRDRAYEQYF. Written as DNA, the CDR3 is TGTGCCAGTATCCGGGACAGGGCCTACGAGCAGTACTTC. The chain links TRBV19 to TRBJ2-7; 9 bases map to TRBD1. Germline loops: CDR1 LNHDA, CDR2 SQIVND (reference sequence). V shed 7 bases and J 2 bases; nucleotides not matched to a gene: 3. CDR3 length equals 13 residues. The full variable domain, completed using reference TRBV19 and TRBJ2-7, is DGGITQSPKYLFRKEGQNVTLSCEQNLNHDAMYWYRQDPGQGLRLIYYSQIVNDFQKGDIAEGYSVSREKKESFPLTVTSAQKNPTAFYLCASIRDRAYEQYFGPGTRLTVT.

The chain has TRBV5-1 and TRBJ2-1; D gene unclear. The germline V gene encodes CDR1 SGHRS and CDR2 YFSETQ. The CDR3 is 13 amino acids. V dropped 2 bases and J dropped 5 bases, with 8 bases sitting between them. The CDR3 region is CASSFGRNNEQFF. The CDR3 DNA follows: TGCGCCAGCAGCTTTGGGCGGAACAATGAGCAGTTCTTC.

The chain has TRBV29-1 and TRBJ2-3; 10 bases align to TRBD1. J gave up 4 bases and V 4 bases, and 8 bases lay outside the gene matches. CDR3 length: 15 residues. The germline V gene has CDR1 SQVTM and CDR2 ANQGSEA. CDR3 nucleotide sequence: TGCAGCGTTGGGGTCCTTGGACAGGGGGCAGATACGCAGTATTTT. It encodes CSVGVLGQGADTQYF.

The chain joins TRBV20-1 to TRBJ2-7; D remains ambiguous. CDR1 DFQATT and CDR2 SNEGSKA come from the germline V gene (reference sequence). This CDR3 is 11 amino acids long. Trimming took 0 bases from V and 3 from J, leaving 3 bases between them. The CDR3 coding sequence is TGCAGTGCTAGAGACGACTACGAGCAGTACTTC. Its translation is CSARDDYEQYF.

The chain uses TRBV7-3 and TRBJ2-7, with a weak D call TRBD2 (5 bases). This CDR3 is built from 15 residues. V was pared by 3 bases and J by 2 bases, with 14 bases between. The V gene's germline CDR1 is SGHTA and CDR2 FQGTGA. CDR3 region: CASSFGPPSTYEQYF. CDR3 DNA: TGTGCCAGCAGCTTCGGGCCCCCTAGCACCTACGAGCAGTACTTC.